The clone carrying this TCR beta chain has only a few counts. Its target is unknown. The CDR3 sequence is 15 residues long. Germline V gene data show CDR1 as SGHTA and CDR2 as FQGNSA. The V gene end was trimmed by 3 bases and the J gene end by 6 bases; junction bases not matched to a gene: 6. A 5'RACE reaction primed in the constant segment made cDNA libraries of TCR alpha and TCR beta, and these carried sample barcodes and UMIs. TCRdb processed the 5' RACE reads anew with MiXCR; each CDR3 protein has one entry. The sample includes about 560,000 distinct CDR3 sequences, about 20% of them seen just once. These data come from a study of T-cell memory formation after mild COVID-19. Findings of the study overall: The appearance of some responding clones in pre-infection memory suggested that cross-reactive memory joined. Contracting CD4+ clones lay largely in CM and EM, with CD8+ ones residing in EMRA.

The J gene is TRBJ1-2, the V gene TRBV7-2; the match to TRBD1 covers 11 bases. This receptor was taken from an adult woman who had mild COVID-19 (a few samples of this study predate the infection). Cell type and time point are not known. Sequenced sample: PBMCs or a T cell subset sorted from them (not recorded which). CDR3 nucleotide sequence: TGTGCCAGCAGCTTCGGACAGGGGGCTGTCAATGGCTACACCTTC. Translating gives CASSFGQGAVNGYTF.